This TCR beta chain is from a study of regulatory T cells in long-lasting Graves disease. Findings and caveats of the study: Peripheral blood was the sole material, not thyroid tissue.

This clonotype was recorded at least ten times. The antigen is undetermined. Regarding time point: persistent/refractory GD, antithyroid drugs over 5 years with positive TRAb. TCR sequences were obtained from RNA taken from PBMCs. From an endocrinology department in Xi'an, China, came the patients. Germline values: CDR1 SGHTA, CDR2 FQGNSA. This CDR3 has 14 residues. J was trimmed by 6 bases and V by 6 bases; bases with no gene match: 9. For TCR beta, libraries came from iRepertoire HTBI primers and Arm-PCR of CDR3 regions. MiXCR was run by TCRdb on the multiplex PCR reads, yielding one entry per CDR3 protein. The profile shows about 470,000 distinct CDR3 sequences, more than 20% of them singletons.

This specimen consisted of peripheral blood mononuclear cells (PBMCs), obtained when the disease was refractory, from a patient treated with antithyroid drugs. This clonotype was sampled from a female donor with Graves disease. The chain carries TRBV7-2 and TRBJ2-5; TRBD2 aligns across 8 bases. Here the CDR3 DNA reads TGTGCCAGCAGTCCAAGCGGGGGAGTTCAGACCCAGTACTTC. It is translated as CASSPSGGVQTQYF.